This TCR beta chain emerged from a study of blood T cell repertoires in COVID-19. Libraries were prepared by immunoSEQ multiplex PCR; TCRdb keeps only in-frame clonotypes and omits some of them. The sample has about half a million clones; 70% to 90% are singletons. The clonotype originates from a human donor in a cohort sampled during active COVID-19. Material: peripheral blood.

CDR3 coding DNA: TGTGCCATCAGTGAAGGGACAGGGATCACTGAAGCTTTCTTT. Protein sequence: CAISEGTGITEAFF. The chain uses TRBV10-3 and TRBJ1-1, with 9 positions matching TRBD1. CDR3 length equals 14 residues. V lost 3 bases to trimming and J lost 4 bases; unmatched junction nucleotides: 3. Germline CDR1 and CDR2: ENHRY and SYGVKD.